The 19 T cell receptor beta chains in this list originate from one sample, sequenced in a study of monozygotic twins with cystic fibrosis. The repertoire was sequenced with immunoSEQ multiplex PCR; TCRdb's copy has only in-frame clones and lacks some. Of around 30,000 clones detected, more than 90% appear once; the ten largest clones hold roughly 0.9%. The sequenced sample consisted of blood. The receptor set was obtained from a girl aged 2-10 years with cystic fibrosis.

The chain links TRBV19 to TRBJ2-1; D is undetermined. Trimming took off 4 bases at V and 1 base at J, with 5 bases between the two ends. This CDR3 spans 13 amino acids. Germline V gives CDR1 LNHDA, CDR2 SQIVND (reference sequence). The CDR3 reads CASSKASYNEQFF. Written as DNA, the CDR3 is TGTGCCAGTAGTAAAGCTTCCTACAATGAGCAGTTCTTC.

The chain combines TRBV6-5 with TRBJ1-1, with D unclear. CDR3 size: 14 residues. Germline values: CDR1 MNHEY, CDR2 SVGAGI. The germline V and J ends were trimmed by 8 bases and 1 base, with 14 bases remaining between them. The CDR3 is CASSRVGANTEAFF. CDR3 DNA sequence: TGTGCCAGCTCACGCGTGGGAGCGAACACTGAAGCTTTCTTT.

The CDR3 bases are TGTGCCAGCTCCCCCCCACAGGGACTGCCCTCCCATGAGCAGTTCTTC. This codes for CASSPPQGLPSHEQFF. V usage is TRBV7-9 and J usage is TRBJ2-1; D may be TRBD1 or TRBD2 (6 bases each). Trimming left V 8 bases short and J 8 bases short, with 25 bases between. The germline gives CDR1 SEHNR, CDR2 FQNEAQ (reference sequence). The CDR3 loop spans 16 amino acids. Combining the CDR3 with reference TRBV7-9 and TRBJ2-1 gives the whole variable domain DTGVSQNPRHKITKRGQNVTFRCDPISEHNRLYWYRQTLGQGPEFLTYFQNEAQLEKSRLLSDRFSAERPKGSFSTLEIQRTEQGDSAMYLCASSPPQGLPSHEQFFGPGTRLTVL.

This chain uses TRBV6-5 with TRBJ1-6; D ambiguous. Germline V gene data show CDR1 as MNHEY and CDR2 as SVGAGI. The V gene lost 2 bases and the J gene lost 5 bases, with 4 bases spanning the gap. The CDR3 has 13 amino acids. The CDR3 sequence is CASSYRDNSPLHF. DNA of the CDR3: TGTGCCAGCAGTTACAGGGATAATTCACCCCTCCACTTT.

The chain carries TRBV15 and TRBJ1-4; D may be TRBD1 (6 bases). This CDR3 region has 14 residues. V was cut by 4 bases and J by 8 bases, with 14 bases left in between. CDR1 is LNHNV and CDR2 is YYDKDF in the germline V gene (reference sequence). CDR3 loop: CATSIGGGQEKLFF. The CDR3 DNA sequence: TGTGCCACCAGCATAGGCGGGGGACAAGAAAAACTGTTTTTT.

This chain's CDR3 is CASSQGTGLQGEETQYF. CDR3 nucleotides: TGCGCCAGCAGCCAAGGTACGGGACTTCAAGGGGAAGAGACCCAGTACTTC. The genes are TRBV4-1 and TRBJ2-5; D might be TRBD2 (6 bases). This CDR3 has 17 residues. Germline assignment: CDR1 MGHRA and CDR2 YSYEKL. The V and J ends lost 1 base and 3 bases respectively, with 18 bases between them.

J is TRBJ1-3 and V is TRBV19, with no clear D. V was cut by 6 bases and J by 0 bases, with 24 bases left in between. CDR1 LNHDA and CDR2 SQIVND come from the germline V gene (reference sequence). This CDR3 comprises 19 residues. The CDR3 is CASSPRTLWTRFSGNTIYF. The CDR3 DNA is TGTGCCAGTAGCCCAAGAACGCTGTGGACGCGGTTCTCTGGAAACACCATATATTTT.

The genes are TRBV18 and TRBJ2-3, with D perhaps matching TRBD2 (6 bases). Trimming removed 4 bases from V and 0 bases from J, with 23 bases in between. There are 19 residues in the CDR3. Germline V gene data show CDR1 as KGHSH and CDR2 as LQKENI. The CDR3 is CASSRVGGPPGLSTDTQYF. The CDR3 DNA is TGTGCCAGCTCACGGGTGGGAGGACCTCCCGGGTTGAGCACAGATACGCAGTATTTT.

The chain employs TRBV28 and TRBJ1-3; D perhaps matches TRBD1 (6 bases). Germline V gene sequence: CDR1 MDHEN, CDR2 SYDVKM. The V and J ends lost 6 bases and 4 bases respectively, with 16 bases between them. This CDR3 has 15 amino acids. For the CDR3, the DNA is TGTGCCAGCAGCCCCTCCGAGGGGGTGGGAAACACCATATATTTT. Translated, it gives CASSPSEGVGNTIYF.

The V and J genes are TRBV5-4 and TRBJ1-1; perhaps TRBD1 as D (5 bases). V lost 2 bases and J lost 4, with 12 bases in between. Germline V gene lookup returns CDR1 SGHNT and CDR2 YYREEE (reference sequence). CDR3 length equals 14 residues. The CDR3 sequence: CASSFRGGGTEAFF. The CDR3 nucleotides read TGTGCCAGCAGCTTCCGCGGGGGGGGCACTGAAGCTTTCTTT.

The CDR3 loop reads CARGNTIYF. CDR3 DNA sequence: TGTGCCCGTGGAAACACCATATATTTT. The chain combines TRBV27 with TRBJ1-3, with D uncertain. V lost 11 bases, J lost 3 bases, and 2 bases lay in between. CDR3 length equals 9 residues. Germline CDR1 is MNHEY and CDR2 is SMNVEV (reference sequence).

The chain uses TRBV19 and TRBJ1-1, with a tentative D call TRBD1 (5 bases). The CDR3 has 12 residues. The V gene lost 7 bases and the J gene lost 4 bases, with 10 bases spanning the gap. Germline V gives CDR1 LNHDA, CDR2 SQIVND (reference sequence). As DNA, the CDR3 is TGTGCCAGTATGATGGGGGGCACTGAAGCTTTCTTT. Amino acid sequence: CASMMGGTEAFF.

The chain is built from TRBV5-1 and TRBJ1-1; tentative D call: TRBD1 (6 bases). With 4 bases removed from V and 4 bases from J, the gap between germline ends came to 17 bases. CDR3 length: 15 amino acids. Germline assignment: CDR1 SGHRS and CDR2 YFSETQ. Here the CDR3 DNA reads TGCGCCAGCAGCGAAGAAACAGGGATCTTCACTGAAGCTTTCTTT. It codes for CASSEETGIFTEAFF.

This clone appeared a single time. This rearrangement joins TRBV28 to TRBJ2-3, with D possibly TRBD2 on 6 matching bases. The CDR3 is made up of 15 amino acids. V was pared by 4 bases and J by 0 bases, with 11 bases between. Germline values: CDR1 MDHEN, CDR2 SYDVKM. The CDR3 here is CASSWRGPSTDTQYF. In DNA form, the CDR3 reads TGTGCCAGCAGTTGGCGGGGACCTAGCACAGATACGCAGTATTTT.

This chain joins TRBV5-8 and TRBJ1-4; TRBD1 matches 12 bases. Germline V CDR1 and CDR2: SGHTS, YDEGEE. This CDR3 region has 16 residues. J gave up 6 bases and V 6 bases, and 9 bases lay outside the gene matches. The CDR3 is CASTTSWDRGHEKLFF. The CDR3 nucleotides are TGTGCCAGCACCACTTCTTGGGACAGGGGGCATGAAAAACTGTTTTTT.

V usage is TRBV7-2 and J usage is TRBJ2-2, with D uncertain. Germline V lookup: CDR1 SGHTA, CDR2 FQGNSA. Deletions cut 2 bases from V and 4 bases from J, with 8 bases between. The CDR3 length is 14 residues. DNA of the CDR3: TGTGCCAGCAGCTTAATGGGTGTCACCGGGGAGCTGTTTTTT. Its protein is CASSLMGVTGELFF.

V usage is TRBV30 and J usage is TRBJ1-5, with 7 bases that match TRBD1. V shed 2 bases and J 4 bases; nucleotides not matched to a gene: 11. The germline CDR1 and CDR2 sequences are GTSNPN and SVGIG (reference sequence). The CDR3 has 16 amino acids. CDR3 nucleotides: TGTGCCTGGAGTTCTGGGCGGTACAGGGGTAATCAGCCCCAGCATTTT. This encodes CAWSSGRYRGNQPQHF.

The genes are TRBV7-9 and TRBJ2-6; D call uncertain. Trimming removed 5 bases at V and 0 bases at J, with 20 bases between. Germline assignment: CDR1 SEHNR and CDR2 FQNEAQ (reference sequence). The CDR3 sequence is 19 residues long. The CDR3 loop is CASSRLFLEPYSGANVLTF. Here the CDR3 DNA reads TGTGCCAGCAGCCGCCTTTTCCTTGAGCCCTACTCTGGGGCCAACGTCCTGACTTTC.

V is TRBV14 and J is TRBJ2-7, with 8 bases matching TRBD2. CDR3 length: 14 amino acids. In germline, CDR1 is SGHDN, CDR2 FVKESK. Unmatched junction bases numbered 6, after V lost 1 base and J lost 7 bases. This chain's CDR3 is CASSQGGGGSEQYF. The CDR3 DNA is TGTGCCAGCAGCCAAGGTGGCGGGGGGAGTGAGCAGTACTTC.